These 25 T cell receptor beta chains came from one sample sequenced in a study of cytomegalovirus exposure and HLA in healthy donors. This PCR relied on a set of 60 Vbeta primers and 13 Jbeta primers. Measured with immunoSEQ multiplex PCR; TCRdb has only the in-frame clones, and not every one. This table has around 50,000 clones, over 70% appearing once. Sequencing input: PBMCs. Receptors were obtained from a man aged 30 to 39 in good health and CMV-seropositive.

This clone was seen more than once but under ten times. The V gene is TRBV6-1, the J gene TRBJ1-1; D gene uncertain. The CDR3 spans 15 residues. CDR1 and CDR2 (germline): MNHNS, SASEGT. Trimming pared 2 bases from V and 1 base from J, leaving 11 bases between. CDR3 nucleotide sequence: TGTGCCAGCAGTGAACCCGGGTTTGCGAACACTGAAGCTTTCTTT. The encoded protein is CASSEPGFANTEAFF.

The genes are TRBV10-3 and TRBJ1-1; 8 bases are shared with TRBD1. This CDR3 comprises 13 residues. The germline gives CDR1 ENHRY, CDR2 SYGVKD. The trim removed 9 bases at V and 0 bases at J, leaving 3 bases unmatched. The CDR3 DNA follows: TGTGCCATGGGACAGGCCTTGAACACTGAAGCTTTCTTT. Translation gives CAMGQALNTEAFF.

The chain employs TRBV5-1 and TRBJ1-2; possibly TRBD1 for D (6 bases). This CDR3 spans 15 amino acids. Germline V gene lookup returns CDR1 SGHRS and CDR2 YFSETQ. V gave up 4 bases and J gave up 7 bases, with 20 bases separating them. The CDR3 loop reads CASSPVLTGEFGYTF. The CDR3, as DNA: TGCGCCAGCAGCCCAGTTTTGACAGGCGAGTTTGGCTACACCTTC. Full variable domain (missing parts from reference TRBV5-1 and TRBJ1-2): KAGVTQTPRYLIKTRGQQVTLSCSPISGHRSVSWYQQTPGQGLQFLFEYFSETQRNKGNFPGRFSGRQFSNSRSEMNVSTLELGDSALYLCASSPVLTGEFGYTFGSGTRLTVV.

The chain joins TRBV4-1 to TRBJ1-5; no clear D. The CDR3 spans 16 residues. V lost 4 bases to trimming and J lost 3 bases, with 16 bases between them. Germline V gives CDR1 MGHRA, CDR2 YSYEKL. CDR3: CASSPLGQPTNQPQHF. As DNA, the CDR3 is TGCGCCAGCAGCCCCCTTGGGCAGCCGACCAATCAGCCCCAGCATTTT.

V is TRBV5-6 and J is TRBJ2-7; 10 nucleotides agree with TRBD2. CDR3 length: 14 residues. Trimming at V came to 4 bases and at J to 3 bases, leaving 4 bases not matched to a gene. Per the germline V gene, CDR1 is SGHDT and CDR2 is YYEEEE. For the CDR3, the DNA is TGTGCCAGCAGCCTGGGACTAGCGAACTACGAGCAGTACTTC. As protein: CASSLGLANYEQYF.

The chain links TRBV2 to TRBJ2-2; TRBD2 is a possible D gene (7 bases). This CDR3 is 15 amino acids long. The V and J ends lost 7 bases and 6 bases respectively, with 18 bases between them. CDR1 and CDR2 (germline): SNHLY, FYNNEI. CDR3 residues: CASNRIGGQSGELFF. The CDR3 DNA sequence: TGTGCCAGCAACCGAATCGGGGGGCAGTCCGGGGAGCTGTTTTTT.

The chain combines TRBV6-6 with TRBJ2-5; 7 bases map to TRBD1. The CDR3 covers 15 residues. With 6 bases clipped from V and 1 base from J, the junction kept 8 bases outside the gene matches. From germline, CDR1 is MNHNY and CDR2 SVGAGI (reference sequence). In DNA, the CDR3 is TGTGCCAGCAGCTCCCCCCGGGACAGCCAAGAGACCCAGTACTTC. This encodes CASSSPRDSQETQYF.

The rearrangement links TRBV9 to TRBJ2-3; unclear D gene. CDR1 SGDLS and CDR2 YYNGEE come from the germline V gene. Trimming removed 0 bases from V and 1 base from J, with 12 bases in between. The CDR3 totals 16 residues. In nucleotides, the CDR3 is TGTGCCAGCAGCGTAGAAATGAGCATCGGCACAGATACGCAGTATTTT. Its translation: CASSVEMSIGTDTQYF.

The genes are TRBV9 and TRBJ1-6; TRBD1 might be the D (6 bases). Looked up from germline, CDR1 is SGDLS and CDR2 is YYNGEE. CDR3 length: 21 amino acids. The germline V and J ends were trimmed by 3 bases and 4 bases, with 29 bases remaining between them. CDR3 nucleotide sequence: TGTGCCAGCAGCGCATTCAGGGGACCCCACTTGTTGAGGGCATATAATTCACCCCTCCACTTT. The encoded protein is CASSAFRGPHLLRAYNSPLHF.

V usage is TRBV7-8 and J usage is TRBJ1-5; D gene unclear. The CDR3 is 15 amino acids. Trimming shortened V by 1 base and J by 6 bases, and 13 bases separated the two germline ends. Per germline, CDR1 SGHVS and CDR2 FQNEAQ. The CDR3 region is CASSLGGRGGQPQHF. CDR3 coding DNA: TGTGCCAGCAGCTTAGGAGGCCGGGGAGGTCAGCCCCAGCATTTT.

The chain has TRBV9 and TRBJ1-6; TRBD1 might be the D (5 bases). The length of the CDR3 is 14 residues. The V and J ends lost 3 bases and 10 bases respectively, with 14 bases between them. CDR1 SGDLS and CDR2 YYNGEE come from the germline V gene. The CDR3 reads CASSGLTVGSPLHF. The CDR3 coding sequence is TGTGCCAGCAGCGGCTTGACAGTAGGGTCACCCCTCCACTTT.

V is TRBV7-3 and J is TRBJ2-3; unclear D gene. Germline CDR1 is SGHTA and CDR2 is FQGTGA. Trimming left V 3 bases short and J 6 bases short, with 19 bases between. The CDR3 runs to 16 residues. The CDR3 DNA reads TGTGCCAGCAGCTTGGGTATAGGATCGGCGGTTGATACGCAGTATTTT. Amino acid sequence: CASSLGIGSAVDTQYF.

CDR3 residues: CASSVDPDGGETEAFF. As DNA, the CDR3 is TGTGCCAGCAGCGTAGACCCCGACGGGGGGGAAACTGAAGCTTTCTTT. This chain uses TRBV9 with TRBJ1-1; D might be TRBD1 (5 bases). CDR1 and CDR2 (germline): SGDLS, YYNGEE. The CDR3 runs 16 residues. V lost 0 bases, J lost 5 bases, and 17 bases lay in between.

The gene calls are TRBV29-1 and TRBJ2-2, with 11 bases that match TRBD2. Trimming at V came to 6 bases and at J to 1 base, leaving 4 bases not matched to a gene. This CDR3 region has 15 residues. The germline V gene encodes CDR1 SQVTM and CDR2 ANQGSEA. The CDR3 here is CSVAGTSGNTGELFF. The CDR3 bases are TGCAGCGTGGCCGGGACTAGCGGGAACACCGGGGAGCTGTTTTTT.

The chain carries TRBV4-1 and TRBJ2-5; D might be TRBD2 (6 bases). The V and J ends lost 0 bases and 5 bases respectively, with 13 bases between them. Germline-derived CDR1 and CDR2 are MGHRA and YSYEKL. This CDR3 is 15 amino acids long. The CDR3 coding sequence is TGCGCCAGCAGCCAAGACCACTCGGCGGGGGAGACCCAGTACTTC. This translates into CASSQDHSAGETQYF.

This clone came up once. V usage is TRBV7-7 and J usage is TRBJ2-1, with 8 bases fitting TRBD1. The CDR3 totals 14 residues. Trimming removed 2 bases from V and 8 bases from J; junction bases left unmatched: 5. The germline V gene has CDR1 SSHAT and CDR2 FNYEAQ (reference sequence). This CDR3 is CASSLYGQGDEQFF. The CDR3 DNA sequence: TGTGCCAGCAGCTTATACGGACAGGGTGATGAGCAGTTCTTC.

The chain couples TRBV11-2 to TRBJ1-4, with 8 bases that match TRBD1. The length of the CDR3 is 15 residues. V was pared by 3 bases and J by 7 bases, with 7 bases of the junction left unmatched. The germline V gene encodes CDR1 SGHAT and CDR2 FQNNGV. CDR3 nucleotide sequence: TGTGCCAGCAGCTTTCGGACAGGGTGGGGTGAAAAACTGTTTTTT. It yields the protein CASSFRTGWGEKLFF.

This clone was seen only once. The chain uses TRBV7-9 and TRBJ1-2, with D unresolved. CDR1 and CDR2 from the germline V gene are SEHNR and FQNEAQ (reference sequence). The CDR3 covers 13 residues. V was cut by 4 bases and J by 4 bases, with 10 bases left in between. CDR3 bases: TGTGCCAGCAGCTCAGACTCATCCTATGGCTACACCTTC. It is translated as CASSSDSSYGYTF.

There are a few counts of this clone. This chain connects TRBV19 to TRBJ1-1, with D perhaps matching TRBD1 (6 bases). Germline CDR1 LNHDA, CDR2 SQIVND (reference sequence). The CDR3 is made up of 14 amino acids. Trimming pared 6 bases from V and 0 bases from J, leaving 11 bases between. The CDR3 bases are TGTGCCAGTAGCAGACAGGCCATGAACACTGAAGCTTTCTTT. It yields the protein CASSRQAMNTEAFF.

This clone was seen only a few times. The chain couples TRBV4-2 to TRBJ2-1; 7 bases align to TRBD2. The CDR3 is made up of 16 amino acids. V was clipped by 4 bases and J by 2 bases; unmatched bases: 8. Per germline, CDR1 LGHNA and CDR2 YNFKEQ. The CDR3 region has the DNA TGTGCCAGCAGCCCCCGGGGAGGGCAAACCTACAATGAGCAGTTCTTC. It encodes CASSPRGGQTYNEQFF.

CDR3 nucleotides: TGTGCCAGCAGTTACTCGGGACAGGGGGAACCCCAGTACTTC. Amino acid sequence: CASSYSGQGEPQYF. The V gene is TRBV6-5, the J gene TRBJ2-5; 11 positions agree with TRBD1. Germline V gives CDR1 MNHEY, CDR2 SVGAGI. The length of the CDR3 is 14 residues. The J segment lost 9 bases and the V segment lost 0 bases, leaving 3 bases of the junction unmatched.

The J gene is TRBJ1-3, the V gene TRBV6-5, with D unresolved. Germline V CDR1 and CDR2: MNHEY, SVGAGI. Trimming pared 2 bases from V and 3 bases from J, leaving 5 bases between. There are 13 residues in the CDR3. The CDR3 spells CASSYEIGNTIYF. For the CDR3, the DNA is TGTGCCAGCAGTTACGAGATTGGAAACACCATATATTTT.

The chain combines TRBV2 with TRBJ1-5, with 7 positions matching TRBD1. With 6 bases clipped from V and 3 bases from J, the junction kept 5 bases outside the gene matches. Germline CDR1 is SNHLY and CDR2 is FYNNEI. The CDR3 length is 14 residues. In DNA, the CDR3 is TGTGCCAGCAGAGTAACAGGGGACAATCAGCCCCAGCATTTT. The encoded protein is CASRVTGDNQPQHF.

This clone was seen a few times. This chain uses TRBV6-5 with TRBJ1-1, with 10 positions matching TRBD1. CDR3 length equals 15 residues. The germline V gene encodes CDR1 MNHEY and CDR2 SVGAGI. The J segment lost 1 base and the V segment lost 6 bases, leaving 5 bases of the junction unmatched. CDR3 sequence reads: CASRYGDRGNTEAFF. Written as DNA, the CDR3 is TGTGCCAGCAGATACGGGGACAGGGGGAACACTGAAGCTTTCTTT.

The chain is built from TRBV27 and TRBJ2-3, with TRBD2 matching over 8 bases. CDR3 length equals 17 residues. V lost 2 bases and J lost 4; bases outside the gene matches: 11. Germline V CDR1 and CDR2: MNHEY, SMNVEV (reference sequence). This CDR3 is CASSLGFGTRGADTQYF. For the CDR3, the DNA is TGTGCCAGCAGTTTAGGCTTCGGGACTAGAGGAGCAGATACGCAGTATTTT.